This TCR beta chain was identified in a study of T cells in Graves' hyperthyroidism and ophthalmopathy. Isolation of PBMCs was performed on 8.5 to 10 ml fresh peripheral blood. This clonotype was detected ten times or more. The target antigen is unknown. Findings of the study overall: A model using 13 V-J features told ophthalmopathy apart from stable hyperthyroidism. Expanded thyroid clonotypes (above 0.001) were mostly also found in blood.

Template material for amplifying TCR beta CDR3 regions consisted of RNA transcripts. The primer set for the first-round RT-PCR of the TCR CDR3 was HTBI. In TCRdb, the multiplex PCR reads were re-called with MiXCR into one record per CDR3 protein. The sample includes hundreds of thousands of distinct CDR3 sequences, 19% seen only once; the top ten take 3.5% to 4%. The sequencing sample was made of blood. The TCR originated in a woman younger than 30 with Graves' hyperthyroidism.

CDR3 DNA: TGTGCCAGCACTTGGGGGGGGGACCAAGAGACCCAGTACTTC. This sequence encodes CASTWGGDQETQYF. This chain links TRBV6-5 with TRBJ2-5, with 7 bases fitting TRBD2. Germline trimming cut 7 bases from V and 0 bases from J; bases unmatched to any gene: 5. The CDR3 is 14 residues long. Germline-derived CDR1 and CDR2 are MNHEY and SVGAGI.